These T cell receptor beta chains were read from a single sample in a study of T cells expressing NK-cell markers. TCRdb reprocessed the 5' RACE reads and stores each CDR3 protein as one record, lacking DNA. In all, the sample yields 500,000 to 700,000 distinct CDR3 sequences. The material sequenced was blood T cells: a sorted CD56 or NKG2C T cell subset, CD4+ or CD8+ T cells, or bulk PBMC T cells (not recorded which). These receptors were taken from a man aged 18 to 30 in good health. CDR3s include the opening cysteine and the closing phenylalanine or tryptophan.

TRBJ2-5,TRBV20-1,CSRSPLPGVETQYF
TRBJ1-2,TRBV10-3,CAIRIDGFDSYTF
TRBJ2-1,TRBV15,CATSRGGREYNEQFF
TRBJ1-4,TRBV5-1,CASSPFGEKLFF
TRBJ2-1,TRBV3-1,CASSQTGGWADEQFF
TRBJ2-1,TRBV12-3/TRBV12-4,CASSFRVAGSSYNEQFF
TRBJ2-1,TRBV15,CATSRGEEGDEQFF
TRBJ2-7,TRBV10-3,CAISGSGHLYEQYF
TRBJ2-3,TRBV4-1,CASSQVAGYTDTQYF
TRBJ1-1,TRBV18,CASSAGMNTEAFF
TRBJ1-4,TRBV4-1,CASSQHTATNEKLFF
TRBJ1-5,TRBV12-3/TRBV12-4,CASSLKVGGGDQPQHF
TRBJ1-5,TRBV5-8,CASSPWATGNSQPQHF
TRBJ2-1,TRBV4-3,CASSQDWESSYNEQFF
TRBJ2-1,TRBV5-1,CASNPNAGGSYNEQFF
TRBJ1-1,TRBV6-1,CASRDRGLNTEAFF
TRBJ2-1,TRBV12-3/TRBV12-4,CASSPSRGLGGDEQFF
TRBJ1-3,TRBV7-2,CASSPYMVTSGNTIYF
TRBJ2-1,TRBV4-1,CASSHLGLAGSHNEQFF
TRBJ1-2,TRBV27,CASRGGANYGYTF
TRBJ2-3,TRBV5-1,CASSPGLAGTATDTQYF
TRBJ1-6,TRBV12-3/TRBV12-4,CASRIIRWRQDSPLHF
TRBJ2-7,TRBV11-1,CASSFGWGASSNYEQYF
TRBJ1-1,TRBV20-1,CSASPDPAGTEAFF
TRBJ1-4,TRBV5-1,CASSLGGEANEKLFF
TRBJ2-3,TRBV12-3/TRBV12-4,CASSFHRMGTDTQYF
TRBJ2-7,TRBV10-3,CAIRASGASYEQYF
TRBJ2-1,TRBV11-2,CASSLAPRGSYNEQFF
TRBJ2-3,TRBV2,CASSLLDRTQYF
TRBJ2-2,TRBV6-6,CASTPVSGELFF
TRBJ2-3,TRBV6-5,CASSWGGARTDTQYF
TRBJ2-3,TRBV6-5,CASSYDGLQLTDTQYF
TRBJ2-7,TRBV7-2,CASSPRTGSYEQYF